The T cell receptor beta chain under discussion was sequenced for a study of blood T cell repertoires in COVID-19. Overall study: COVID-19 samples from acute and convalescent phases originated in the United States, Italy and Spain. In each case, the material was cDNA or gDNA derived from T cells, B-cell-depleted T cells, or PBMCs.

The CDR3 is 14 residues long. Trimming took 4 bases from V and 10 from J, leaving 14 bases between them. The V gene's germline CDR1 is MNHEY and CDR2 SMNVEV (reference sequence). In the source study's methods: Reference gene primer amplification yielded estimated nucleated cell counts. Clones were sequenced by immunoSEQ multiplex PCR, and TCRdb holds only the in-frame ones, with some missing. V and J calls and clone size are copied from that table; D and trimming were computed from the DNA. The sample shows around 110,000 clones, around 89% of them seen only once. The chain recombines TRBV27 with TRBJ1-6; D ambiguous. The receptor was derived from a man between 40 and 49 years old with active or convalescent COVID-19. Material for sequencing was peripheral blood. CDR3 protein: CASSWDRSGSPLHF. The CDR3 nucleotides are TGTGCCAGCAGTTGGGATAGATCGGGATCACCCCTCCACTTT.